The rows below give T cell receptor beta chains drawn from one sample of a study of early T cells in non-severe SARS-CoV-2 infection. TCRdb re-called the 5' RACE reads through MiXCR, storing one row per CDR3 protein. The sample holds 80,000 to 100,000 distinct CDR3 sequences, about an eighth seen once. Specimen: whole blood. All receptors come from an adult who was a healthcare worker with PCR-confirmed SARS-CoV-2 infection or an uninfected control (not recorded which). CDR3s include the opening cysteine and the closing phenylalanine or tryptophan. A D gene is named only where the DNA matches it firmly. Rows may omit the clone size; those that give it use once, few, many or a size class.

j_gene,v_gene,abundance,len,d_gene,CDR3nt,CDR3aa
TRBJ2-2,TRBV27,NA,14,TRBD1,TGTGCCAGCAGTTTAGGACAGGTTACCGGGGAGCTGTTTTTT,CASSLGQVTGELFF
TRBJ2-2,TRBV6-6,NA,12,NA,TGTGCCAGCAGTTACGAAACCGGGGAGCTGTTTTTT,CASSYETGELFF
TRBJ2-7,TRBV9,many,18,NA,TGTGCCAGCAGCGTAGGTCCGGGCAAGGGAGGCCGCCCCTACGAGCAGTACTTC,CASSVGPGKGGRPYEQYF
TRBJ2-3,TRBV5-4,few,16,TRBD2,TGTGCCAGCAGTTCAGGGCGGGAGGGTTACACAGATACGCAGTATTTT,CASSSGREGYTDTQYF
TRBJ1-5,TRBV6-5,NA,14,NA,TGTGCCAGCAGTTTCCTAGGTGGAAATCAGCCCCAGCATTTT,CASSFLGGNQPQHF
TRBJ1-6,TRBV27,few,16,NA,TGTGCCAGCAGTAATCCGGACCTGGGCGAAAATTCACCCCTCCACTTT,CASSNPDLGENSPLHF
TRBJ2-3,TRBV29-1,NA,12,NA,TGCAGCTCCCGTTTTAGCACAGATACGCAGTATTTT,CSSRFSTDTQYF
TRBJ1-1,TRBV11-2,NA,12,NA,TGTGCCAGCAGCCCCCTCGCGGCTGAAGCTTTCTTT,CASSPLAAEAFF
TRBJ1-1,TRBV30,NA,13,NA,TGTGCCTCCAGCGGGGTTCCTAACACTGAAGCTTTCTTT,CASSGVPNTEAFF
TRBJ1-6,TRBV18,many,15,NA,TGTGCCAGCTCCACCGCAGTAGGAAGCGATTCACCCCTCCACTTT,CASSTAVGSDSPLHF
TRBJ1-5,TRBV6-5,NA,14,NA,TGTGCCAGCAGTTCTGACCGAACGACTGATCCTGAGCATTTT,CASSSDRTTDPEHF
TRBJ2-1,TRBV7-9,NA,15,TRBD1,TGTGCCAGCAGCCCGCCGGGACAGCTCTACAATGAGCAGTTCTTC,CASSPPGQLYNEQFF
TRBJ2-1,TRBV11-2,NA,13,NA,TGTGCCAGCAGGGGGGCAGGGGATAATGAGCAGTTCTTC,CASRGAGDNEQFF
TRBJ2-1,TRBV5-1,many,14,NA,TGCGCCAGCAGCCGGTCGAGCTCCTACAATGAGCAGTTCTTC,CASSRSSSYNEQFF
TRBJ1-1,TRBV5-1,few,14,NA,TGCGCCAGCAGCTCACTCGGCCGGGCGAATGAAGCTTTCTTT,CASSSLGRANEAFF
TRBJ1-5,TRBV6-1,few,11,NA,TGTGCCAGCAGTGGGGATCAGCCCCAGCATTTT,CASSGDQPQHF
TRBJ2-1,TRBV27,few,12,NA,TGTGCCAGCAGTTTACCAGGTCTTGGCTGGTTCTTC,CASSLPGLGWFF
TRBJ1-4,TRBV12-3/TRBV12-4,few,18,NA,TGTGCCAGCAGTTTACGGATTGGGGGTGGTTCAGTCCGTGAAAAACTGTTTTTT,CASSLRIGGGSVREKLFF
TRBJ1-3,TRBV28,NA,13,NA,TGTGCCAGCAGTCCCGGTCTTGGAAACACCATATATTTT,CASSPGLGNTIYF
TRBJ2-7,TRBV20-1,few,14,TRBD2,TGCAGTGCTAGGAGGAGCGGGAGGACCTACGAGCAGTACTTC,CSARRSGRTYEQYF
TRBJ2-3,TRBV5-1,many,14,NA,TGCGCCAGCAGCTTGCAGCCTGCCGAAGATACGCAGTATTTT,CASSLQPAEDTQYF
TRBJ1-2,TRBV6-5,many,13,TRBD1,TGTGCCAGCAACGGACAGGGGGGCCATGGCTACACCTTC,CASNGQGGHGYTF
TRBJ2-2,TRBV14,many,13,NA,TGTGCCAGCAGCCAAGCGGCGGGCGGGGAGCTGTTTTTT,CASSQAAGGELFF